The 5 T cell receptor beta chains below all came from one sample that was sequenced in a study of blood T cells in healthy people across ages. A second PCR of roughly 6 to 12 cycles used a sample-barcoded 5' primer and a J-beta primer mix. TCRdb analysed the 5' RACE reads with MiXCR anew, one entry per CDR3 protein. The sample carries roughly 830,000 distinct CDR3 sequences, 62% recorded once. Sample: blood. The receptors come from a man under 40 in good health.

The DNA for the CDR3 is TGCGCCAGCAGCCCCGGGAGACTAGCGGGGAAAACCACAGATACGCAGTATTTT. Its translation is CASSPGRLAGKTTDTQYF. The V call is TRBV5-1, the J call TRBJ2-3, with 11 bases identical to TRBD2. CDR3 length equals 18 residues. Trimming removed 4 bases from V and 2 bases from J; junction bases left unmatched: 12. Germline V CDR1 and CDR2: SGHRS, YFSETQ.

The V call is TRBV7-8, the J call TRBJ2-7; 11 nucleotides line up with TRBD1. Germline V gene data show CDR1 as SGHVS and CDR2 as FQNEAQ. This CDR3 region has 13 residues. The CDR3 DNA reads TGTGCGACCGGGACAGGGGGATTTTACGAGCAGTACTTC. This codes for CATGTGGFYEQYF.

The chain combines TRBV11-2 with TRBJ2-1, with 8 bases matching TRBD2. The closer fit of TRBJ2-7 to the DNA end suggests the J call may be wrong. The CDR3 spans 17 residues. Germline CDR1 and CDR2: SGHAT and FQNNGV. For the CDR3, the DNA is TGTGCCAGCAGCCTAACAGGGCGGGAGGTTACCTACAATGAGCAGTACTTC. This sequence encodes CASSLTGREVTYNEQYF.

This clonotype showed up just once. The chain links TRBV7-6 to TRBJ2-1; possibly TRBD1 for D (6 bases). CDR1 and CDR2 from the germline V gene are SGHVS and FNYEAQ. This CDR3 comprises 16 residues. V was clipped by 3 bases and J by 3 bases, with 15 bases between them. This chain's CDR3 is CASSLDGQYNYNEQFF. The CDR3 DNA follows: TGTGCCAGCAGCTTGGACGGACAGTACAACTACAATGAGCAGTTCTTC.

The genes are TRBV20-1 and TRBJ1-5; tentatively, D is TRBD1 (5 bases). The CDR3 has 15 amino acids. Germline-derived CDR1 and CDR2 are DFQATT and SNEGSKA (reference sequence). Trimming removed 0 bases from V and 3 bases from J, with 12 bases in between. CDR3 residues: CSARDVTGDNQPQHF. Written as DNA, the CDR3 is TGCAGTGCTAGAGATGTTACAGGTGACAATCAGCCCCAGCATTTT.